This TCR beta chain was identified in a study of regulatory T cells in long-lasting Graves disease. This clonotype was observed many times. Its antigen is not identified. Study results and limitations: The study found TRBV28, TRBJ1-2 and TRBJ2-5 favored in persistent disease. Because few samples were included, accuracy may have been lower.

The time point denotes: persistent/refractory GD, antithyroid drugs over 5 years with positive TRAb. PBMCs were the source of the RNA used for TCR sequencing. CDR3 size: 13 residues. V gave up 2 bases and J gave up 11 bases; unmatched junction bases: 4. Germline lookup yields CDR1 MNHEY and CDR2 SVGAGI. For TCR beta, libraries came from iRepertoire HTBI primers and Arm-PCR of CDR3 regions. TCRdb ran MiXCR on the multiplex PCR reads and lists one entry per CDR3 protein. The sample has about 460,000 distinct CDR3 sequences; about 20% are singletons. This TCR came from a female donor with Graves disease. This material consisted of peripheral blood mononuclear cells (PBMCs), taken when the disease was refractory, from a patient treated with antithyroid drugs. This chain uses TRBV6-5 with TRBJ2-4; 9 positions match TRBD1. CDR3 sequence (DNA): TGTGCCAGCAGTTACAGGACAGGGGATGTTCAGTACTTC. As protein: CASSYRTGDVQYF.